This T cell receptor (beta chain) was sequenced for a study of T-cell memory formation after mild COVID-19 (dated by TCRdb to 2020 to 2022). About the full investigation: TCR sequence clusters from the two donors were found to be largely donor specific. In a couple of donors, T-cell clones that expanded and contracted after mild COVID-19 were tracked by sequencing TCRalpha and TCRbeta repertoires over time. Two young, previously healthy adult volunteers, one female and one male, were included in the cohort. General conclusions and limits of the study: Only a couple of mild cases were covered by the study, and larger cohorts that include severe cases with pre-infection samples were considered necessary. Clones contracting from day 15 to 85 had balanced CD4/CD8 phenotypes, while a second wave expanding from day 15 to 37 was biased towards CD4+. SARS-CoV-2 specificity was not confirmed for the second-wave clones peaking on day 37. Some responding clones were detected in pre-infection memory, which suggested that pre-existing cross-reactive memory T cells had joined the SARS-CoV-2 response. Contracting CD4+ clones turned up mainly in the CM and EM memory subsets, whereas EMRA was where CD8+ clones were enriched.

This clonotype came up a few times. The antigen it binds to is not known. Base-call qualities are not available, and no considerably larger clone is one nucleotide away. PBMCs were isolated by Ficoll-Paque density gradient centrifugation. Ends trimmed: V by 6 bases, J by 2 bases; bases unmatched to a gene: 11. Sequences MNHNS (CDR1) and SASEGT (CDR2) are obtained from the germline V gene. There are 17 amino acids in the CDR3, from cysteine to phenylalanine inclusive. Only the CDR3 DNA stays, 51 bases, in frame from base 1. Data came from an Illumina NovaSeq 6000. Using 5'RACE with constant-segment primers, TCRalpha and TCRbeta cDNA libraries were constructed, with sample barcodes and unique molecular identifiers added in the process. RNA was extracted from every sample with Trizol reagent. Libraries were amplified in two PCR steps, with a second sample barcode and Illumina TruSeq adapters added in the second step. Libraries were sequenced on an Illumina NovaSeq with 2 x 150 bp paired-end reads. As for the original processing: Reads were demultiplexed and collapsed into UMI-guided consensus sequences with migec v1.2.7. Using mixcr v2.1.11, the UMI consensuses were aligned to TRA and TRB V and J templates and assembled into clonotypes. Expanded or contracted clonotypes were those called significant by both edgeR and NoisET, with noise models trained on biological replicates. edgeR calls used a false discovery rate-adjusted p below 0.01 and a log2 fold-change threshold of 1. As an exploratory analysis of dynamics, PCA with hierarchical clustering was applied to max-normalized trajectories of the 1000 most abundant clonotypes. Each responding clone was given a CD4 or CD8 phenotype based on the CD4+ and CD8+ repertoires, which had been sequenced separately. TCRdb reworked the public reads: Q25 trimming with fastp, MiXCR clone assembly, productive beta chains retained. Each entry merges the rows of one CDR3 protein and shows their most common DNA and genes. None of the V and J calls come from the authors' own analysis; TCRdb made them. In this sample the table shows under 400,000 distinct CDR3 sequences, 25% to 30% of which occur a single time. The ten largest clones capture roughly 14% of the sample.

Source material: PBMCs or a T cell subset sorted from them (not recorded which). This TCR came from an adult woman who had mild COVID-19 (a few samples of this study predate the infection). The sample titles of this study are shuffled in the database, so cell type and time point are left out; the donor was told from shared clones. The sequence is built from TRBV6-1 and TRBJ2-3, with 10 middle bases fitting TRBD1. DNA sequence: TGTGCCAGCAGGGGGAAACGACAGGGGGCTTTCACAGATACGCAGTATTTT. Translation gives CASRGKRQGAFTDTQYF.